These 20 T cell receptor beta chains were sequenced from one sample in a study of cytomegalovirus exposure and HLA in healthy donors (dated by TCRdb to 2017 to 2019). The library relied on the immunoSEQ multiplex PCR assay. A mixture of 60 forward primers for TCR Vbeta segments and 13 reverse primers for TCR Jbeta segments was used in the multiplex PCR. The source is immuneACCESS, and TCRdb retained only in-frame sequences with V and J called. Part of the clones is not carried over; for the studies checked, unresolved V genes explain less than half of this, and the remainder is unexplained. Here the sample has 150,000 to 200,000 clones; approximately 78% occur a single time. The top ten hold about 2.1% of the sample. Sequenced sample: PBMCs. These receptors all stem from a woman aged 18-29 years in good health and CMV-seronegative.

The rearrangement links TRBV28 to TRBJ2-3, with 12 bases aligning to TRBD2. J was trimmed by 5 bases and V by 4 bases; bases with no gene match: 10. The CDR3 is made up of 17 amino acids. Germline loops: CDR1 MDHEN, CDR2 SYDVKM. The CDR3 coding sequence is TGTGCCAGCAGTTCGAGGGGGGGACTAGCGGGCGTAGATACGCAGTATTTT. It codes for CASSSRGGLAGVDTQYF.

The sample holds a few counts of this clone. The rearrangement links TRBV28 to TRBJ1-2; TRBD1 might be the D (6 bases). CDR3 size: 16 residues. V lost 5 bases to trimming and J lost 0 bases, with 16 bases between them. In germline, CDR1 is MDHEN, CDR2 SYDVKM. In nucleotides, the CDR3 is TGTGCCAGCAGTCCTCTCCCCGGGACACCTAACTATGGCTACACCTTC. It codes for CASSPLPGTPNYGYTF.

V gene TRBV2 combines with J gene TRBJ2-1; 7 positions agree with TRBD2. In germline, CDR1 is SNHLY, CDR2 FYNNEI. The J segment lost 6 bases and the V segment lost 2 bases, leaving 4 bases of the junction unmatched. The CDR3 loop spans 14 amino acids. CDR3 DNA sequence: TGTGCCAGCAGTGAACAGGGAGGGAGCAATGAGCAGTTCTTC. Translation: CASSEQGGSNEQFF.

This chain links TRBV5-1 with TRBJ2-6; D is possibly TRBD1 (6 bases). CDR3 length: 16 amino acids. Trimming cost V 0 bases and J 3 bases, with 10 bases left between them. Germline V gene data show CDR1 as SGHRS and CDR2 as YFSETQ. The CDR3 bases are TGCGCCAGCAGCTTGGGGACAGCTAATGGGGCCAACGTCCTGACTTTC. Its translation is CASSLGTANGANVLTF.

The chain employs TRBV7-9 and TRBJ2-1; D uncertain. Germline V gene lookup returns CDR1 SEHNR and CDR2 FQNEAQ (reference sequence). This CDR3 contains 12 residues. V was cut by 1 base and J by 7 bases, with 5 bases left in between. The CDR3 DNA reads TGTGCCAGCAGCTTAGGGGCAAATGAGCAGTTCTTC. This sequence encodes CASSLGANEQFF.

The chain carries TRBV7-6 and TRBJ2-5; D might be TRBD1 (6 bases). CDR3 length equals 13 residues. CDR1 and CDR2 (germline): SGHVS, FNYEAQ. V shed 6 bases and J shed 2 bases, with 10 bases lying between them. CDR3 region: CASSPDRQETQYF. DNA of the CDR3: TGTGCCAGCAGTCCGGACAGACAAGAGACCCAGTACTTC.

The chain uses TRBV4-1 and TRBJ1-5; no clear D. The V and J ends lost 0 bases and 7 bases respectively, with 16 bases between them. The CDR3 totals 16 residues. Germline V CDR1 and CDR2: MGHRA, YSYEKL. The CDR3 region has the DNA TGCGCCAGCAGCCAAGATATAGCCGGTGGCGGCCAGCCCCAGCATTTT. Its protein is CASSQDIAGGGQPQHF.

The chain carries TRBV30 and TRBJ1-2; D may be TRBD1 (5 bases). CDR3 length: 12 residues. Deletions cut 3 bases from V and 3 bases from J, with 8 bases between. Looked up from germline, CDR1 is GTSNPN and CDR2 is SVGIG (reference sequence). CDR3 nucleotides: TGTGCCTGGAGGGGGGGAGACTATGGCTACACCTTC. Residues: CAWRGGDYGYTF.

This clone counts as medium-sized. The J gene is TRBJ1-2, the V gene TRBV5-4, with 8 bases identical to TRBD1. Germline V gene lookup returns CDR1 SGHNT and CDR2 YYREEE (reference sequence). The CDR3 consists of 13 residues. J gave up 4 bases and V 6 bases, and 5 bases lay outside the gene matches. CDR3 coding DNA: TGTGCCAGCAACGGACAGGGTGGCTATGGCTACACCTTC. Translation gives CASNGQGGYGYTF. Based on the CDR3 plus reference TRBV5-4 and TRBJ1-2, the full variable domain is ETGVTQSPTHLIKTRGQQVTLRCSSQSGHNTVSWYQQALGQGPQFIFQYYREEENGRGNFPPRFSGLQFPNYSSELNVNALELDDSALYLCASNGQGGYGYTFGSGTRLTVV.

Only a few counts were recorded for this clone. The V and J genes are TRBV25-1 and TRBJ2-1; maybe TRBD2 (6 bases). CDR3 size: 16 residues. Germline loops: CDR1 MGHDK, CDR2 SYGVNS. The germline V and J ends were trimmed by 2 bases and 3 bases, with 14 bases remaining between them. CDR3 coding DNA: TGTGCCAGCAGTGAAGATCAAGCGGGTCACTACAATGAGCAGTTCTTC. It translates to CASSEDQAGHYNEQFF. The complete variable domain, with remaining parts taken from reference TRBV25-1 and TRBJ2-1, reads EADIYQTPRYLVIGTGKKITLECSQTMGHDKMYWYQQDPGMELHLIHYSYGVNSTEKGDLSSESTVSRIRTEHFPLTLESARPSHTSQYLCASSEDQAGHYNEQFFGPGTRLTVL.

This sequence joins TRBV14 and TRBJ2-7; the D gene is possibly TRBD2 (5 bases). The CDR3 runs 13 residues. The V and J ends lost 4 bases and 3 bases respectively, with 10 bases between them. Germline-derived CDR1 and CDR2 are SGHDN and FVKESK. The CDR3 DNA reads TGTGCCAGCAGCCTTTCCCGGGACTACGAGCAGTACTTC. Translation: CASSLSRDYEQYF.

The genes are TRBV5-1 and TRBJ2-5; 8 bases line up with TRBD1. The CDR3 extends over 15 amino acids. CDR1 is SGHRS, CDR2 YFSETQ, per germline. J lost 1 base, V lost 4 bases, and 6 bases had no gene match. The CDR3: CASSGGTGIQETQYF. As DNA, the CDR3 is TGCGCCAGCAGCGGAGGGACAGGAATCCAAGAGACCCAGTACTTC.

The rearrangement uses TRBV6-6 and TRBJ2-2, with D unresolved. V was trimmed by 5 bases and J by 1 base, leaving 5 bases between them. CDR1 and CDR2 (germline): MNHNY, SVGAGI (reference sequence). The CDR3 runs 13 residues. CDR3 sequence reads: CASSPLNTGELFF. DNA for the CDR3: TGTGCCAGCAGTCCATTGAACACCGGGGAGCTGTTTTTT.

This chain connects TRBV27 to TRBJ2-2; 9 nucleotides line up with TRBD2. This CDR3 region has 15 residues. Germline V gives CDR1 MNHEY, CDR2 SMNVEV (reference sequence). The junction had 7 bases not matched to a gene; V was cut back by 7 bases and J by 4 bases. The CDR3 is CASTLIAGVTGELFF. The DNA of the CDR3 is TGTGCCAGCACTCTTATAGCGGGAGTCACCGGGGAGCTGTTTTTT.

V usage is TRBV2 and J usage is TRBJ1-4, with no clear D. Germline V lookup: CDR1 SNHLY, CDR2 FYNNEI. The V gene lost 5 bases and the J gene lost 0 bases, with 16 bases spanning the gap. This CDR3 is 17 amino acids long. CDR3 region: CASSPSIMGATNEKLFF. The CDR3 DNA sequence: TGTGCCAGCAGTCCAAGCATTATGGGAGCAACTAATGAAAAACTGTTTTTT.

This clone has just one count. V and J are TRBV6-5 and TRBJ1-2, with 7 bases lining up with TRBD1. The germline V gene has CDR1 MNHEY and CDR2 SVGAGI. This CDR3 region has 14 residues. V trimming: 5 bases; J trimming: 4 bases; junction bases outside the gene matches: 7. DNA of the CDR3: TGTGCCAGCAGTGTCGGCAGGGGGTCCTATGGCTACACCTTC. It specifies CASSVGRGSYGYTF.

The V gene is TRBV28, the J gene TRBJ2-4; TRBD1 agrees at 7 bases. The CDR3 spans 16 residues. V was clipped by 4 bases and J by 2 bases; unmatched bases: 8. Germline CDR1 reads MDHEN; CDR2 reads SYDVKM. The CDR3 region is CASSSAYRGSKNIQYF. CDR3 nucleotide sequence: TGTGCCAGCAGTTCCGCCTACAGGGGATCCAAAAACATTCAGTACTTC. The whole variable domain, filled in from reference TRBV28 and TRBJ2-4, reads DVKVTQSSRYLVKRTGEKVFLECVQDMDHENMFWYRQDPGLGLRLIYFSYDVKMKEKGDIPEGYSVSREKKERFSLILESASTNQTSMYLCASSSAYRGSKNIQYFGAGTRLSVL.

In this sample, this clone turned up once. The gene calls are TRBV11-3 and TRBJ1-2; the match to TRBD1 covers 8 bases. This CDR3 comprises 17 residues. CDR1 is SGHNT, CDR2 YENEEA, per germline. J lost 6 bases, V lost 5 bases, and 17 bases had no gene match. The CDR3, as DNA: TGTGCCAGCAGCCCGAGGGTGTGTGGACAGGGTTGGAATGGCTACACCTTC. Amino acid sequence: CASSPRVCGQGWNGYTF.

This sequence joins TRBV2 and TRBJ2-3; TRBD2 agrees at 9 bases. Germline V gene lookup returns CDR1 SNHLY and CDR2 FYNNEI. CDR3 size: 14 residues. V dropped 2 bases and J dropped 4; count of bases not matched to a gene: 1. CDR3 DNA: TGTGCCAGCAGTGAACTAGCGGGGCCAGATACGCAGTATTTT. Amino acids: CASSELAGPDTQYF. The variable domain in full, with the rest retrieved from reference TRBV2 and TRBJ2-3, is EPEVTQTPSHQVTQMGQEVILRCVPISNHLYFYWYRQILGQKVEFLVSFYNNEISEKSEIFDDQFSVERPDGSNFTLKIRSTKLEDSAMYFCASSELAGPDTQYFGPGTRLTVL.

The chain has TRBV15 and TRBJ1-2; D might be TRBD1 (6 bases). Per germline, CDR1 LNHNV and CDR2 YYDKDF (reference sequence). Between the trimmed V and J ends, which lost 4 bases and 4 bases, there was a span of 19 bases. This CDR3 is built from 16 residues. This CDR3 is CATSMWLQDRRYGYTF. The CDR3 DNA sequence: TGTGCCACCAGCATGTGGTTACAAGACAGGCGCTATGGCTACACCTTC.